These 9 T cell receptor beta chains originate from one sample sequenced in a study of cytomegalovirus exposure and HLA in healthy donors. PCR was performed using 60 Vbeta and 13 Jbeta primers. The data were produced by immunoSEQ multiplex PCR, yet TCRdb's version contains in-frame clones alone and is incomplete. The sample has about 120,000 clones; less than 10% are singletons. The sequencing input was PBMCs. These receptors were collected from a woman in her 40s in good health and CMV-seropositive.

This clone was counted only a few times. The chain has TRBV15 and TRBJ2-3; 9 bases align to TRBD2. V shed 0 bases, J shed 2 bases, and the junction held 6 bases outside the gene matches. CDR3 length equals 17 residues. CDR1 and CDR2 (germline): LNHNV, YYDKDF (reference sequence). CDR3 in amino acids: CATSRDVLAGATDTQYF. The CDR3 DNA reads as TGTGCCACCAGCAGAGATGTCTTAGCGGGGGCCACAGATACGCAGTATTTT.

This clone turned up a few times. V gene TRBV13 combines with J gene TRBJ1-4; D gene unclear. The CDR3 is made up of 16 amino acids. Germline CDR1 PRHDT, CDR2 FYEKMQ (reference sequence). Trimming took off 0 bases at V and 5 bases at J, with 13 bases between the two ends. CDR3 coding DNA: TGTGCCAGCAGCTTAGGTCCAGGCAGTGGGAATGAAAAACTGTTTTTT. This translates into CASSLGPGSGNEKLFF.

The chain links TRBV7-3 to TRBJ2-6; D uncertain. V lost 5 bases and J lost 0, with 11 bases in between. The germline CDR1 and CDR2 sequences are SGHTA and FQGTGA. The CDR3 has 16 residues. CDR3 amino acids: CASSTITSSGANVLTF. Written as DNA, the CDR3 is TGTGCCAGCAGCACCATAACCAGCTCTGGGGCCAACGTCCTGACTTTC.

The CDR3 nucleotides read TGTGCCAGCAGTGAGGGGGCACACCAGCCCCAGCATTTT. It codes for CASSEGAHQPQHF. This chain connects TRBV25-1 to TRBJ1-5; weak D call: TRBD1 (6 bases). Germline V gene sequence: CDR1 MGHDK, CDR2 SYGVNS. The CDR3 totals 13 residues. With 3 bases removed from V and 7 bases from J, the gap between germline ends came to 10 bases.

This clone was found a few times. The rearrangement links TRBV29-1 to TRBJ1-2; TRBD1 aligns across 7 bases. In germline, CDR1 is SQVTM, CDR2 ANQGSEA. The V segment lost 7 bases and the J segment 0 bases; nucleotides outside the gene matches: 2. The CDR3 spans 12 residues. CDR3 residues: CSGGTANYGYTF. The CDR3 coding sequence is TGCAGCGGGGGGACAGCTAACTATGGCTACACCTTC.

The chain has TRBV29-1 and TRBJ2-2; 7 bases match TRBD1. This CDR3 spans 14 amino acids. The V and J ends lost 6 bases and 7 bases, in that order; junction bases with no gene match: 11. The germline CDR1 and CDR2 sequences are SQVTM and ANQGSEA. The CDR3 DNA is TGCAGCGTCCAGATTGGACAGGTCGGCGGGGAGCTGTTTTTT. This encodes CSVQIGQVGGELFF.

The chain uses TRBV6-5 and TRBJ2-7; 7 nucleotides match TRBD1. The germline gives CDR1 MNHEY, CDR2 SVGAGI. This CDR3 has 14 amino acids. J gave up 6 bases and V 2 bases, and 7 bases lay outside the gene matches. Written as DNA, the CDR3 is TGTGCCAGCAGTTACCGGACAGGATGGGGCGAGCAGTACTTC. Its translation is CASSYRTGWGEQYF.

V gene TRBV5-1 combines with J gene TRBJ2-1, with D possibly matching TRBD1 (6 bases). In germline, CDR1 is SGHRS, CDR2 YFSETQ. Trimming stripped 0 bases from V and 11 bases from J, with 15 bases between. CDR3 length: 14 amino acids. The CDR3 loop is CASSLDGAGAKQFF. CDR3 in DNA: TGCGCCAGCAGCTTGGACGGGGCAGGGGCGAAGCAGTTCTTC.

The table lists this clone with a few counts. An end of the junction does not agree with germline; a read error may underlie this. The J gene is TRBJ2-6, the V gene TRBV7-3, with D perhaps matching TRBD1 (5 bases). From germline, CDR1 is SGHTA and CDR2 FQGTGA. The CDR3 has 16 residues. CDR3 sequence: CASSRLPAAGADVLTF. The CDR3 DNA is TGTGCCAGCAGCCGCCTCCCGGCAGCTGGGGCCGACGTCCTGACTTTC.